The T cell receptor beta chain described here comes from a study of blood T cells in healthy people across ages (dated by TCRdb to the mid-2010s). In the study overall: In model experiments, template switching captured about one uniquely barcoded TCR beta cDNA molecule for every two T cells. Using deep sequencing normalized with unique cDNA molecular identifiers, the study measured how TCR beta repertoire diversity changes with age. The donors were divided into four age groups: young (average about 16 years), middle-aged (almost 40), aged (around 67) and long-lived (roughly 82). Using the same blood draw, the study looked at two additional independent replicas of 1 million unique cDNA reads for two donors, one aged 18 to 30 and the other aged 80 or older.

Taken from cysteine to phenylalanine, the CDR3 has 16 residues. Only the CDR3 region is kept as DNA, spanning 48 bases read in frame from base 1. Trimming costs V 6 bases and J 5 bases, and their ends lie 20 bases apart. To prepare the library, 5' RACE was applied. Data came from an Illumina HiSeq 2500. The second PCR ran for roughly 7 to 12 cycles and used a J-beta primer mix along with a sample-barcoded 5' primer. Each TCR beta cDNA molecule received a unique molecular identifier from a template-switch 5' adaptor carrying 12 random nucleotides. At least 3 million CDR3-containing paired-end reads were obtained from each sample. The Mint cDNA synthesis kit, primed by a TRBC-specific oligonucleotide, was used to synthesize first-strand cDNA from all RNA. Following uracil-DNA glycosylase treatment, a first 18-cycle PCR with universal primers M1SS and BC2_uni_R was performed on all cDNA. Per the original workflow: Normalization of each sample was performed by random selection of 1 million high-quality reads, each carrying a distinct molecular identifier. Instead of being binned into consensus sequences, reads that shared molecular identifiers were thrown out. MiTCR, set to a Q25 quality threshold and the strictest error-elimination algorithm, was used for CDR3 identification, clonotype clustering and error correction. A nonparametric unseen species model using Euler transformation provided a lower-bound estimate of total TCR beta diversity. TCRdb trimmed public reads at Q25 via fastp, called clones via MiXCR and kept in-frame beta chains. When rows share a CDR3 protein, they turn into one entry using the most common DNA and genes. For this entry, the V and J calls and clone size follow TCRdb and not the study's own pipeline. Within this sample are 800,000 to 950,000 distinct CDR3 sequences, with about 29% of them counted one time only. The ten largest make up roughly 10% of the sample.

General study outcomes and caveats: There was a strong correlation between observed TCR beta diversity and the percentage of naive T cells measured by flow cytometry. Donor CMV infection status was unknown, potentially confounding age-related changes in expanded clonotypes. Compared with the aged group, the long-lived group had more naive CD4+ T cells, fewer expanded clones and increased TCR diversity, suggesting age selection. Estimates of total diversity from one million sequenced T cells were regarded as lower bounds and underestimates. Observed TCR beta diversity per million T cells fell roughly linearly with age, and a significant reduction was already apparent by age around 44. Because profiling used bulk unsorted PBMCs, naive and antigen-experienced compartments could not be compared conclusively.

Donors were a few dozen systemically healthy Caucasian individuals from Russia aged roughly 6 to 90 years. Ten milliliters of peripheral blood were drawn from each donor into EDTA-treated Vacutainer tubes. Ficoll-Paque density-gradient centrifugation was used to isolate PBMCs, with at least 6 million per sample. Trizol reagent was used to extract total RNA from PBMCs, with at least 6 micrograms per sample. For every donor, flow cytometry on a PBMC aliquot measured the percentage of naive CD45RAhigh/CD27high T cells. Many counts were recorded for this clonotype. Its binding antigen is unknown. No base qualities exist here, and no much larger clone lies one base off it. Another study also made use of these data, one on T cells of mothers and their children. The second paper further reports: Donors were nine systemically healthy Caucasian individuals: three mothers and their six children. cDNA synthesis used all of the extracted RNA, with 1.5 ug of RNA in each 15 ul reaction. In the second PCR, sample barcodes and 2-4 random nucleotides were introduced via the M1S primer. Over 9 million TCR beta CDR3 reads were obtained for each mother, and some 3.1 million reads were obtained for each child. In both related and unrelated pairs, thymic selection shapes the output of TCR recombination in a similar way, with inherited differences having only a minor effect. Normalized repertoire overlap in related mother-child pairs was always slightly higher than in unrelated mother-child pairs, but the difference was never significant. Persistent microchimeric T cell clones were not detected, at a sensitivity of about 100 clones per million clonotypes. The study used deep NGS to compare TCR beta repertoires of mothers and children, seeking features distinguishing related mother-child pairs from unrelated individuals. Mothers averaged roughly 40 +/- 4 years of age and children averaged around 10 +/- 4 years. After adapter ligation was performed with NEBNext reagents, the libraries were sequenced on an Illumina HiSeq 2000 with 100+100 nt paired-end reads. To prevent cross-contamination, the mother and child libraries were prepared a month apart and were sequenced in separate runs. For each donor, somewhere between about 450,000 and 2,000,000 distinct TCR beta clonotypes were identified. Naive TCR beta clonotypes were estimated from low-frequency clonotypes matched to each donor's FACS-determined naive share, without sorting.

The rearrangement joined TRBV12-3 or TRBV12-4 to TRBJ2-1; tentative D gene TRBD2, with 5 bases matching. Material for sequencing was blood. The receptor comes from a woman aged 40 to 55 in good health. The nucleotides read TGTGCCAGCAGAAGGAGGAACGCGCCGAGCAACAATGAGCAGTTCTTC. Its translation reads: CASRRRNAPSNNEQFF.